The T cell receptor beta chain under discussion was sequenced for a study of shared clonotypes between healthy human individuals. Sequencing was performed with immunoSEQ multiplex PCR; in TCRdb, only in-frame clones are kept and a portion is missing. The sample contains about 1 million clones, approximately 72% of which appear only once. Study results and caveats: Sorted-subset sequencing, rarefaction showed, was incomplete despite large depth.

This clone has only a few counts. What it binds is not known. The same CDR3 arises from other DNA sequences in this sample as well. The CDR3 length is 13 residues. Trimming took 4 bases from V and 0 from J, leaving 7 bases between them. Germline V gene data show CDR1 as SQVTM and CDR2 as ANQGSEA. V gene TRBV29-1 combines with J gene TRBJ1-3, with D unresolved. The receptor's source is a man aged 18 to 30 in good health. The sequenced sample consisted of memory CD4+ T cells sorted from blood. Described subset: CD45RA-negative fraction. In nucleotides, the CDR3 is TGCAGCGTTGTAGCGTCCTCTGGAAACACCATATATTTT. Translating it yields CSVVASSGNTIYF.